This T cell receptor (beta chain) stems from a study of T cells after yellow fever vaccination (dated by TCRdb to 2018 to 2020). Notes on the research overall: The SMART-Seq v4 Ultra Low Input RNA kit was used to prepare libraries from fractions with low cell numbers. Bulk TCR alpha and beta repertoires were sequenced longitudinally to track T-cell clones before and after primary and booster YFV17D yellow fever vaccination. Two healthy male donors made up the cohort, one aged 18 to 30 years and the other aged 30 to 39 years. Bulk PBMC replicates and cell subsets were isolated from blood drawn at multiple timepoints before and after both primary and secondary immunization. Points the paper makes about the study in general: A small share of clonotypes was detected in both CD4 and CD8 compartments, with the overlap likely arising from convergent recombination. Because only a couple of donors were included in the study, the extent to which the findings can be generalized is limited. After the booster, most clones that had expanded after primary vaccination were detected again (around 95% of CD4 and roughly nine tenths of CD8), suggesting broad maintenance of memory. Because abundant contaminating clonotypes from the bulk population could be contained in FACS-sorted repertoires, computational filtering was required. Compared with the primary T-cell response, the secondary T-cell response was faster but weaker, reaching its peak on day 5 rather than on day 15.

The treatment or condition tag for this specimen amounts to: live attenuated yellow fever vaccine strain. At each blood-draw timepoint, two biological replicates of bulk PBMCs were collected. A standard Ficoll-Paque protocol was used to isolate PBMCs from peripheral blood. TriZol was used to extract RNA from bulk PBMCs, CD4 and CD8 fractions, and dextramer-positive and dextramer-negative fractions. The instrument was an Illumina NovaSeq 6000. Synthesis of TCR cDNA relied on 5'RACE template switching, a step that introduced a universal primer site along with unique molecular identifiers. Priming for cDNA synthesis came from both the TCR alpha and TCR beta constant segments. Libraries were amplified in two PCR steps, with sample barcodes and sequencing adapters added in the second step. Sequencing of the libraries was done on either Illumina HiSeq 2500 (2x100 bp) or NovaSeq (2x150 bp). Per the source publication's procedure: MIGEC was used to demultiplex reads and collapse the reads into UMI consensus sequences, and MiXCR was used for V(D)J alignment. Vaccine-responding clonotypes were identified with edgeR using replicate PBMC samples, with FDR below 0.01 and a log2 fold change above 5 up to day 15 being required. Each bulk clonotype received a CD4 or CD8 identity based on whether the sequenced CD4 or CD8 repertoire contained that clonotype at higher abundance. The public sequencing data were trimmed at Q25 with fastp and processed into clonotypes with MiXCR by TCRdb, which kept only in-frame beta chains. For every CDR3 protein sequence, its rows merge into one entry that carries the most common genes and DNA. TCRdb's processing, not the study's, gives the V and J calls here. Present in this sample are 250,000 to 400,000 distinct CDR3 sequences, about 4% of which were seen just once. 20% to 25% of the sample lies in the top ten.

V is pruned by 8 bases and J by 8 bases, leaving 6 bases of the junction without a gene match. The CDR3 runs 14 residues from the cysteine to the phenylalanine. Only the CDR3 region is kept as DNA, spanning 42 bases read in frame from base 1. Based on the germline V gene, the CDR1 and CDR2 sequences are MDHEN and SYDVKM. This clonotype was observed at least ten times. There is no known antigen for this receptor. There are no base qualities to consult, and no much larger clone falls within one base. The sequence was collected from a man aged 18 to 30 who received the YFV17D yellow fever vaccine. The material was PBMCs, obtained 5 days after the yellow fever booster vaccination. This chain joins TRBV28 to TRBJ2-2, with 12 bases matching TRBD1. The DNA is as follows: TGTGCCAGCGGTCCGGGACAGGGGGCAGGGGAGCTGTTTTTT. Its protein is CASGPGQGAGELFF.